Listed here is a single T cell receptor beta chain. Its cognate antigen has yet to be identified. No per-base quality is available; no much larger clone lies one base away. TCRbeta CDR3 regions were amplified from genomic DNA by means of the immunoSEQ Assay, a bias-controlled multiplex PCR. The original methods were these. Within the assay, amplification of reference gene primers was used to estimate how many nucleated cells each sample contained. To quantify the absolute abundance of each unique TCRbeta CDR3 rearrangement, sequence reads were collapsed and filtered. Productive Simpson clonality was computed per sample as the square root of Simpson's diversity index over productive rearrangements. The immuneACCESS repertoire file appears here via TCRdb, limited to in-frame rearrangements. These files lack a portion of the clones; in checked studies, under half of the deficit traces to unresolved V genes, and the cause of the others is not known. For V, J and clone size, that table is used; D and trimming come from the DNA. Recorded for this sample are about 200,000 clones; about 79% of them occurred a single time. The ten largest clones add up to 9.7% of the sample.

The collaborating institutions used their own protocols to collect whole blood in K2EDTA tubes. For TCRbeta analysis, collaborator samples were shipped as frozen whole blood, as isolated PBMCs, or as DNA extracted from either sample type. The entry originates in a study of blood T cell repertoires in COVID-19 (dated by TCRdb to between 2020 and 2021). Context from the whole study: Samples from collaborators originated in the United States, Italy and Spain and spanned both the acute and convalescent phases of COVID-19. The material from the prospective study consisted of cDNA or gDNA derived from T cells, B-cell-depleted T cells, or PBMCs. Deeply sampled blood TCRbeta repertoires from subjects exposed to, actively infected with, or recovered from COVID-19 were included in the dataset. A freely available public database, intended as a resource for researchers studying the immune response to SARS-CoV-2, is where the repertoires were released. The samples were drawn from the first 160 participants of the ongoing ImmuneRACE study and from under 1,500 subjects provided by 6 global collaborators. Sample metadata almost always included a de-identified subject ID, COVID-19 status, age in years and sex. Where available, HLA class I and class II types were obtained from metadata supplied by the sample provider rather than from assay-based typing.

General conclusions and limits of the study: The amount of clinical and demographic metadata varied by source and participant and was provided uncurated.

Cut back by 7 bases and 4 bases, the V and J ends lie 11 bases apart. The CDR3 covers 13 residues, taking in both the cysteine and the phenylalanine. The sequence is cut down to CDR3 DNA, 39 bases in frame from base 1. The source of this sequence is a man aged 45-60 years with active or convalescent COVID-19. The specimen was peripheral blood. The rearranged segments are TRBV12-3 or TRBV12-4 and TRBJ2-1; perhaps TRBD1 is the D gene, with 5 bases matching. The CDR3 sequence is CASTRGTYNEQFF. The DNA reads TGTGCCAGCACAAGGGGTACTTACAATGAGCAGTTCTTC.